This T cell receptor (beta chain) was sequenced during a study of CD8+ T cells in alopecia areata. Study-level results: Sequencing of scalp samples also includes resident alphabeta T cells from normal skin. Lesional tissue from the scalp (especially in alopecia totalis/universalis) showed higher clonality than normal scalp. Although TCR sharing was seen in mice, sharing across patients was less clear, possibly for HLA-related reasons.

Lesional scalp tissue (obtained by punch biopsy) and peripheral blood were collected from alopecia areata patients. This CDR3 comprises 15 residues. Trimming removed 3 bases at V and 0 bases at J, with 9 bases between. CDR1 MDHEN and CDR2 SYDVKM come from the germline V gene. This clone was seen a handful of times. Its antigen is unidentified. It was cDNA, reverse transcribed from extracted RNA, that served as the sequencing template. Repertoires were generated with immunoSEQ multiplex PCR, while TCRdb's copy carries only in-frame clones and drops some. The data hold more than 200,000 clones, with 67% observed a single time.

The chain has TRBV28 and TRBJ1-3, with D hard to call. Source: CD4+ T cells sorted from blood, taken at week 0. This clonotype originated in a human donor with alopecia areata. CDR3 nucleotides: TGTGCCAGCAGTTTTTGGCAGGTCTCTGGAAACACCATATATTTT. Residues: CASSFWQVSGNTIYF.